Listed below are T cell receptor beta chains from one sample, sequenced in a study of vaccination and CD4 T cells after COVID-19. Their specific antigens are unknown. TCRdb re-called the PCR reads with MiXCR, one entry per CDR3 protein. The sample gives 1,500 to 2,500 distinct CDR3 sequences, around 70% of which show up once; roughly half is in the top ten. The material sequenced was CD4+ T cells from blood, cultured in vitro, taken after SARS-CoV-2 vaccination. The receptors derive from a human donor who had recovered from COVID-19. CDR3s include the opening cysteine and the closing phenylalanine or tryptophan. D genes are given only for firm matches. Expanded clones get a size class; other rows say once, few or many, or leave the size out.

TRBV6-2/TRBV6-3	NA	TRBJ1-2	NA	CASSPPPIGGHTF	TGTGCCAGCAGCCCTCCCCCCATAGGTGGCCACACCTTC
TRBV15	NA	TRBJ2-3	TRBD1	CATSSAEFEGAGDTQYF	TGTGCCACCAGCAGCGCTGAATTCGAGGGGGCTGGAGATACGCAGTATTTT
TRBV7-9	few	TRBJ1-1	NA	CASRGTGAEQTEAFF	TGTGCCAGCAGAGGAACAGGAGCTGAACAAACTGAAGCTTTCTTT
TRBV10-3	NA	TRBJ2-1	TRBD2	CAISESDWREAEEQFF	TGTGCCATCAGTGAGTCTGACTGGCGGGAGGCAGAGGAGCAGTTCTTC
TRBV7-2	few	TRBJ2-5	NA	CASSPRSQGTETQYF	TGTGCCAGCAGCCCCCGGTCCCAGGGTACGGAGACCCAGTACTTC
TRBV6-1	NA	TRBJ1-5	NA	CASTSGNSNQPQHF	TGTGCCAGTACCTCGGGGAATAGCAATCAGCCCCAGCATTTT
TRBV28	NA	TRBJ2-3	NA	CASTLAGTDTQYF	TGTGCCAGCACCCTGGCGGGCACAGATACGCAGTATTTT
TRBV7-2	NA	TRBJ1-1	NA	CASSYRVGVNTEAFF	TGTGCCAGCAGTTACCGGGTGGGGGTGAACACTGAAGCTTTCTTT
TRBV2	NA	TRBJ1-1	TRBD1	CASRGGGTGLNTEAFF	TGTGCCAGCAGGGGGGGAGGGACAGGGCTGAACACTGAAGCTTTCTTT
TRBV15	once	TRBJ1-5	NA	CATSRLGRPLNSNQPQHF	TGTGCCACCAGCCGTCTTGGGCGACCCTTGAATAGCAATCAGCCCCAGCATTTT